This T cell receptor (beta chain) is from a study of T cells in Graves' hyperthyroidism and ophthalmopathy. It was RNA transcripts that yielded the amplified TCR beta CDR3 regions. HTBI primers drove first-round RT-PCR of the TCR CDR3. Each CDR3 protein is one row after TCRdb ran MiXCR on the multiplex PCR reads. Found here are under 450,000 distinct CDR3 sequences, approximately 13% of them singletons; the top ten hold 20%. This CDR3 is 15 amino acids long. The V end lost 6 bases, the J end lost 4 bases, and 18 bases lay between the germline ends. Germline V gives CDR1 SNHLY, CDR2 FYNNEI. This clonotype has at least ten counts.

The chain recombines TRBV2 with TRBJ1-2; perhaps TRBD1 as D (5 bases). The sequenced sample was blood. This receptor was obtained from a man aged 30 to 45 with Graves' hyperthyroidism that later progressed to Graves' ophthalmopathy. DNA for the CDR3: TGTGCCAGCAGCGAGGACCGTCGGAGGGGCTATGGCTACACCTTC. Encoded protein: CASSEDRRRGYGYTF.